This T cell receptor beta chain was retrieved from a study of early T cells in non-severe SARS-CoV-2 infection. TCRdb re-called the 5' RACE reads with MiXCR, one entry per CDR3 protein. This sample has 60,000 to 65,000 distinct CDR3 sequences, with roughly a tenth found just once. Trimming pared 7 bases from V and 0 bases from J, leaving 13 bases between. The germline V gene has CDR1 SGHAT and CDR2 FQDESV (reference sequence). CDR3 size: 14 residues. This receptor was obtained from an adult who was a healthcare worker with PCR-confirmed SARS-CoV-2 infection or an uninfected control (not recorded which). Material for sequencing was whole blood. This rearrangement joins TRBV11-1 to TRBJ2-7, with D unresolved. The CDR3 region is CASMSGTSSYEQYV. The CDR3 DNA follows: TGTGCCAGCATGTCGGGCACGAGCTCCTACGAGCAGTACGTC.